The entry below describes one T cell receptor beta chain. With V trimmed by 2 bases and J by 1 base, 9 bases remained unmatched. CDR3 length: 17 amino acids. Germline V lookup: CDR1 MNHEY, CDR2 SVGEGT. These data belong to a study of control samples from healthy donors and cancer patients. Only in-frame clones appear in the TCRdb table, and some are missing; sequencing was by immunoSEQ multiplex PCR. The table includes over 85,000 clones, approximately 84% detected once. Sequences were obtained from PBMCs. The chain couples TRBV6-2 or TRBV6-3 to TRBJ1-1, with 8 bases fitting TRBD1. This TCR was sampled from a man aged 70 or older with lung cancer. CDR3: CASSYKTGDTTNTEAFF. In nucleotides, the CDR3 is TGTGCCAGCAGTTACAAGACAGGGGATACTACGAACACTGAAGCTTTCTTT.